Shown below are 5 T cell receptor beta chains from a single sample sequenced in a study of blood T cell repertoires in COVID-19. Sequencing was performed with immunoSEQ multiplex PCR; in TCRdb, only in-frame clones are kept and a portion is missing. The sample lists about 150,000 clones, approximately 90% occurring once. The sequenced sample consisted of peripheral blood. These receptors originate from a human donor in a cohort sampled during active COVID-19.

Here the CDR3 reads CASSLGGRPQSETQYF. CDR3 DNA: TGTGCCAGCAGCTTAGGCGGGAGACCCCAATCAGAGACCCAGTACTTC. The V call is TRBV11-3, the J call TRBJ2-5, with 7 bases matching TRBD2. The CDR3 consists of 16 residues. With V trimmed by 1 base and J by 4 bases, 9 bases remained unmatched. Germline CDR1 SGHNT, CDR2 YENEEA. The full variable domain, completed using reference TRBV11-3 and TRBJ2-5, is EAGVVQSPRYKIIEKKQPVAFWCNPISGHNTLYWYLQNLGQGPELLIRYENEEAVDDSQLPKDRFSAERLKGVDSTLKIQPAELGDSAVYLCASSLGGRPQSETQYFGPGTRLLVL.

The V call is TRBV9, the J call TRBJ1-3; D is uncertain. Between the trimmed V and J ends, which lost 0 bases and 14 bases, there was a span of 12 bases. This CDR3 contains 12 residues. Germline V lookup: CDR1 SGDLS, CDR2 YYNGEE. The CDR3 coding sequence is TGTGCCAGCAGCGTAGAGGGAGCAGGTTTATATTTT. Amino acid sequence: CASSVEGAGLYF.

This clone has only a few counts. The chain joins TRBV19 to TRBJ1-2; TRBD1 agrees at 9 bases. The CDR3 is 14 residues long. With V trimmed by 7 bases and J by 5 bases, 8 bases remained unmatched. Germline V gene lookup returns CDR1 LNHDA and CDR2 SQIVND (reference sequence). The CDR3 is CASTEQGAGYGYTF. The CDR3 DNA sequence: TGTGCCAGTACCGAACAGGGGGCAGGGTATGGCTACACCTTC.

This clone was observed a few times. The chain carries TRBV28 and TRBJ2-3, with D perhaps matching TRBD2 (6 bases). Germline lookup yields CDR1 MDHEN and CDR2 SYDVKM. The V end was cut by 7 bases, the J end by 2 bases, with 19 bases between. The CDR3 is 16 residues long. CDR3 nucleotides: TGTGCCAGCACCCGTACCCGACTAGGGGACACAGATACGCAGTATTTT. Translation: CASTRTRLGDTDTQYF.

The rearrangement links TRBV29-1 to TRBJ2-5, with TRBD2 matching 8 bases. The germline V gene encodes CDR1 SQVTM and CDR2 ANQGSEA. The CDR3 runs to 14 residues. Germline trimming cut 0 bases from V and 5 bases from J; bases unmatched to any gene: 5. This CDR3 is CSVEDREGDETQYF. The CDR3 DNA reads as TGCAGCGTTGAAGATCGGGAGGGGGATGAGACCCAGTACTTC.